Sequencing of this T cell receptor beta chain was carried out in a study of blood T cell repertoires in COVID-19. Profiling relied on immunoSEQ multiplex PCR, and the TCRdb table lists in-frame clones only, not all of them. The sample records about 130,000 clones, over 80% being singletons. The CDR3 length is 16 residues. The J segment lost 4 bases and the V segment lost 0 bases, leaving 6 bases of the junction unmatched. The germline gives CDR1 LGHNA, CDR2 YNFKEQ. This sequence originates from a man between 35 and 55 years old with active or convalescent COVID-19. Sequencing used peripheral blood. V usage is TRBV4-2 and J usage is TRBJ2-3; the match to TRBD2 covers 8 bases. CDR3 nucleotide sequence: TGTGCCAGCAGCCAAGATCCCAGCGGGGGAGCAGATACGCAGTATTTT. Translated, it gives CASSQDPSGGADTQYF.